Each of the 31 T cell receptor beta chains below was sequenced from the same sample in a study of OX40 agonist ivuxolimab in advanced cancers. This table comes from immunoSEQ multiplex PCR, and its TCRdb copy is limited to in-frame clones, with some not included. The top ten hold about 8.2% of the sample, which has around 67,000 clones, approximately 80% seen once. The specimen was CD4+ or CD8+ T cells sorted from blood, collected in a trial of the OX40 agonist ivuxolimab. The receptors were sampled from an adult with an advanced solid tumor such as melanoma, head and neck, liver or kidney cancer.

This rearrangement joins TRBV2 to TRBJ2-2, with D hard to call. CDR1 is SNHLY and CDR2 is FYNNEI in the germline V gene. V was shortened by 4 bases and J by 7 bases, with 10 bases between the two germline ends. This CDR3 region has 13 residues. For the CDR3, the DNA is TGTGCCAGCAGTGGCCCGGCAGTCGGGGAGCTGTTTTTT. Protein sequence: CASSGPAVGELFF.

The genes are TRBV21-1 and TRBJ2-7; TRBD2, the table's D call, was not compared with the DNA. TRBV21-1 constitutes a pseudogene. There are 17 residues in the CDR3. The CDR3 protein is CASSRPGRGTLSYEQYF. The CDR3 DNA is TGTGCCAGCAGCAGACCAGGGCGCGGGACCCTCTCCTACGAGCAGTACTTC.

V is TRBV7-8 and J is TRBJ2-5, with D perhaps matching TRBD1 or TRBD2 (5 bases each). The V end was cut by 5 bases, the J end by 7 bases, with 17 bases between. The CDR3 is 14 residues long. CDR1 and CDR2 from the germline V gene are SGHVS and FQNEAQ. The CDR3 loop reads CASSRLRGVGTQYF. As DNA, the CDR3 is TGTGCCAGCAGCAGACTCCGGGGCGTAGGGACCCAGTACTTC.

The sample holds a few counts of this clone. The chain employs TRBV6-1 and TRBJ1-1, with D unclear. V shed 7 bases and J shed 3 bases, with 12 bases lying between them. This CDR3 is built from 13 residues. Germline lookup yields CDR1 MNHNS and CDR2 SASEGT. The CDR3 nucleotides read TGTGCCAGCAATTTCGTGGGGTACACTGAAGCTTTCTTT. Protein: CASNFVGYTEAFF.

This chain links TRBV10-1 with TRBJ1-1; unclear D gene. CDR3 size: 13 residues. V lost 0 bases to trimming and J lost 0 bases, with 2 bases between them. Germline lookup yields CDR1 WNHNN and CDR2 SYGVQD (reference sequence). CDR3 in amino acids: CASSESLNTEAFF. CDR3 sequence (DNA): TGCGCCAGCAGTGAGTCGCTGAACACTGAAGCTTTCTTT.

The V call is TRBV6-6, the J call TRBJ2-3; 9 bases align to TRBD1. The CDR3 sequence is 15 residues long. V was pared by 2 bases and J by 6 bases, with 6 bases of the junction left unmatched. Germline lookup yields CDR1 MNHNY and CDR2 SVGAGI (reference sequence). The CDR3 here is CASSYVGTGWDTQYF. CDR3 sequence (DNA): TGTGCCAGCAGTTACGTAGGGACAGGGTGGGATACGCAGTATTTT.

The CDR3 spells CASSALNGGAPGELFF. CDR3 coding DNA: TGTGCCAGCAGCGCTCTAAACGGGGGGGCCCCCGGGGAGCTGTTTTTT. The chain couples TRBV7-6 to TRBJ2-2; 8 bases fit TRBD2. The V gene end was trimmed by 5 bases and the J gene end by 6 bases; junction bases not matched to a gene: 11. Germline loops: CDR1 SGHVS, CDR2 FNYEAQ. CDR3 length equals 16 residues. The full variable domain, with the rest looked up from reference TRBV7-6 and TRBJ2-2, is GAGVSQSPRYKVTKRGQDVALRCDPISGHVSLYWYRQALGQGPEFLTYFNYEAQQDKSGLPNDRFSAERPEGSISTLTIQRTEQRDSAMYRCASSALNGGAPGELFFGEGSRLTVL.

The CDR3 DNA follows: TGCAGCGTTGGACAGGGGCCGTCCTACGAGCAGTACTTC. This sequence encodes CSVGQGPSYEQYF. This chain joins TRBV29-1 and TRBJ2-7, with 8 bases matching TRBD1. Germline V gene sequence: CDR1 SQVTM, CDR2 ANQGSEA. The CDR3 length is 13 residues. V dropped 4 bases and J dropped 1; count of bases not matched to a gene: 3.

The rearrangement joins TRBV28 to TRBJ2-4, with D unresolved. There are 15 residues in the CDR3. CDR1 MDHEN and CDR2 SYDVKM come from the germline V gene. V was shortened by 2 bases and J by 2 bases, with 10 bases between the two germline ends. Here the CDR3 reads CASSLGGDSKNIQYF. CDR3 bases: TGTGCCAGCAGTTTAGGTGGAGATTCCAAAAACATTCAGTACTTC.

The V and J genes are TRBV28 and TRBJ1-3, with D possibly being TRBD1 (6 bases). The V end was cut by 5 bases, the J end by 1 base, with 12 bases between. This CDR3 is 15 amino acids long. The germline gives CDR1 MDHEN, CDR2 SYDVKM. CDR3 DNA sequence: TGTGCCAGCAGTCAAGGGGGAGTATCTGGAAACACCATATATTTT. This gives the protein CASSQGGVSGNTIYF. The full variable domain, rest sourced from reference TRBV28 and TRBJ1-3, is DVKVTQSSRYLVKRTGEKVFLECVQDMDHENMFWYRQDPGLGLRLIYFSYDVKMKEKGDIPEGYSVSREKKERFSLILESASTNQTSMYLCASSQGGVSGNTIYFGEGSWLTVV.

The chain is built from TRBV2 and TRBJ1-1; D unresolved. There are 11 residues in the CDR3. Germline V gene data show CDR1 as SNHLY and CDR2 as FYNNEI. Trimming pared 7 bases from V and 1 base from J, leaving 4 bases between. This chain's CDR3 is CASNTNTEAFF. In DNA, the CDR3 is TGTGCCAGCAATACGAACACTGAAGCTTTCTTT.

The chain has TRBV5-6 and TRBJ2-5; 7 nucleotides match TRBD1. Germline loops: CDR1 SGHDT, CDR2 YYEEEE. This CDR3 is built from 15 residues. V shed 0 bases, J shed 2 bases, and the junction held 4 bases outside the gene matches. CDR3 amino acids: CASSLVPGQQETQYF. CDR3 nucleotides: TGTGCCAGCAGCTTGGTTCCGGGACAGCAAGAGACCCAGTACTTC.

This clone was seen a handful of times. The chain employs TRBV28 and TRBJ1-6; 7 bases agree with TRBD1. The CDR3 runs 16 residues. Germline CDR1 reads MDHEN; CDR2 reads SYDVKM. Trimming cost V 6 bases and J 5 bases; bases outside gene matches: 10. The CDR3 reads CASSRPGQRHNSPLHF. The CDR3 DNA follows: TGTGCCAGCAGCCGGCCGGGACAGAGGCATAATTCACCCCTCCACTTT.

This chain joins TRBV18 and TRBJ1-2, with 8 bases matching TRBD1. The CDR3 is made up of 16 amino acids. The ends lost 3 bases at V and 4 bases at J; junction bases unmatched: 10. Looked up from germline, CDR1 is KGHSH and CDR2 is LQKENI. In DNA, the CDR3 is TGTGCCAGCTCACCTCAAGGACAGGGAATTCTCTATGGCTACACCTTC. This sequence encodes CASSPQGQGILYGYTF.

The gene calls are TRBV7-2 and TRBJ2-3; D is uncertain. V dropped 3 bases and J dropped 6 bases, with 13 bases sitting between them. Germline V CDR1 and CDR2: SGHTA, FQGNSA. The CDR3 consists of 14 residues. CDR3 sequence reads: CASSFLASADTQYF. The CDR3 DNA is TGTGCCAGCAGCTTTTTGGCTTCTGCGGATACGCAGTATTTT.

V is TRBV7-9 and J is TRBJ2-5; the D call may be TRBD1 or TRBD2 (6 bases each). Germline V gene sequence: CDR1 SEHNR, CDR2 FQNEAQ (reference sequence). The ends were cut back, 3 bases at V and 4 bases at J, with 15 bases in the middle. CDR3 length: 15 amino acids. CDR3 DNA: TGTGCCAGCAGCTTCAGCCTAGAGGGGGGAGAGACCCAGTACTTC. Its protein product is CASSFSLEGGETQYF.

The chain combines TRBV19 with TRBJ2-5; D gene unclear. V was shortened by 5 bases and J by 5 bases, with 15 bases between the two germline ends. This CDR3 has 14 residues. Germline loops: CDR1 LNHDA, CDR2 SQIVND (reference sequence). The CDR3 nucleotides read TGTGCCAGTAGTCTTTCTCGGCAAGGGGAGACCCAGTACTTC. Translating gives CASSLSRQGETQYF.

The chain employs TRBV5-8 and TRBJ2-2, with 7 nucleotides matching TRBD1. Looked up from germline, CDR1 is SGHTS and CDR2 is YDEGEE. CDR3 length: 15 residues. Unmatched junction bases numbered 5, after V lost 4 bases and J lost 2 bases. The CDR3 sequence is CASSEDRVNTGELFF. CDR3 coding DNA: TGTGCCAGCAGCGAAGACAGGGTCAACACCGGGGAGCTGTTTTTT.

The chain uses TRBV28 and TRBJ1-1; D is perhaps TRBD1 (5 bases). Germline CDR1 and CDR2: MDHEN and SYDVKM. CDR3 length: 14 amino acids. Trimming left V 1 base short and J 5 bases short, with 11 bases between. The CDR3 DNA follows: TGTGCCAGCAGTTTATCCCCAGGGAGAACTGAAGCTTTCTTT. Translating gives CASSLSPGRTEAFF.

In the case of this clone: One end of the junction fails to match germline, which may point to a read error. V and J are TRBV5-3 and TRBJ2-5; D is unresolved. TRBV5-3 is filed as an ORF, its function uncertain. The CDR3 loop spans 10 amino acids. CDR3 loop: CARSLFTEDF. DNA for the CDR3: TGTGCCAGAAGCTTGTTTACCGAGGACTTC.

This clone was counted many times. The chain links TRBV29-1 to TRBJ1-4, with no clear D. Germline lookup yields CDR1 SQVTM and CDR2 ANQGSEA. This CDR3 has 13 amino acids. Trimming took off 4 bases at V and 0 bases at J, with 6 bases between the two ends. The CDR3 sequence is CSVVSPTNEKLFF. CDR3 bases: TGCAGCGTTGTAAGTCCAACTAATGAAAAACTGTTTTTT. The variable domain in full, with the rest retrieved from reference TRBV29-1 and TRBJ1-4, is SAVISQKPSRDICQRGTSLTIQCQVDSQVTMMFWYRQQPGQSLTLIATANQGSEATYESGFVIDKFPISRPNLTFSTLTVSNMSPEDSSIYLCSVVSPTNEKLFFGSGTQLSVL.

CDR3 amino acids: CASSLGKGSGAYYNEQFF. The DNA of the CDR3 is TGTGCCAGCAGCTTAGGGAAGGGGTCGGGGGCCTACTACAATGAGCAGTTCTTC. V gene TRBV7-9 combines with J gene TRBJ2-1; tentatively, D is TRBD1 or TRBD2 (6 bases each). The CDR3 contains 18 residues. V lost 1 base, J lost 3 bases, and 19 bases lay in between. The germline V gene has CDR1 SEHNR and CDR2 FQNEAQ (reference sequence).

This rearrangement joins TRBV7-2 to TRBJ2-2; D is undetermined. Per the germline V gene, CDR1 is SGHTA and CDR2 is FQGNSA. The CDR3 length is 11 residues. Trimming took off 10 bases at V and 8 bases at J, with 11 bases between the two ends. The DNA of the CDR3 is TGTGCCACCATCCTGACGGGGGAGCTGTTTTTT. Protein product: CATILTGELFF.

For the CDR3, the DNA is TGTGCCAGTAGTACGGCAGAAAATAGCAATCAGCCCCAGCATTTT. This codes for CASSTAENSNQPQHF. The V gene is TRBV19, the J gene TRBJ1-5; D ambiguous. Germline CDR1 and CDR2: LNHDA and SQIVND (reference sequence). The V gene lost 4 bases and the J gene lost 0 bases, with 10 bases spanning the gap. The CDR3 length is 15 residues.

V and J are TRBV6-1 and TRBJ1-1; tentatively, D is TRBD1 (5 bases). CDR1 is MNHNS, CDR2 SASEGT, per germline. The CDR3 loop spans 14 amino acids. V lost 1 base to trimming and J lost 7 bases, with 13 bases between them. The CDR3 loop is CASSEEQATIEAFF. CDR3 bases: TGTGCCAGCAGTGAAGAACAGGCGACCATTGAAGCTTTCTTT.

The table lists this clone with a few counts. The chain employs TRBV7-2 and TRBJ2-7; TRBD2 matches 11 bases. The germline gives CDR1 SGHTA, CDR2 FQGNSA. Trimming removed 6 bases from V and 7 bases from J; junction bases left unmatched: 11. The CDR3 has 15 residues. In DNA, the CDR3 is TGTGCCAGCAGTCTTAGCGGGAGGGCCTCGGGTGAGCAGTACTTC. As protein: CASSLSGRASGEQYF.

V is TRBV19 and J is TRBJ1-1; D gene ambiguous. CDR1 is LNHDA and CDR2 is SQIVND in the germline V gene (reference sequence). This CDR3 region has 13 residues. V gave up 6 bases and J gave up 4 bases, with 12 bases separating them. CDR3 loop: CASSPGRSTEAFF. The CDR3 bases are TGTGCCAGTAGCCCCGGGCGGAGCACTGAAGCTTTCTTT. Complete variable domain (other parts from reference TRBV19 and TRBJ1-1): DGGITQSPKYLFRKEGQNVTLSCEQNLNHDAMYWYRQDPGQGLRLIYYSQIVNDFQKGDIAEGYSVSREKKESFPLTVTSAQKNPTAFYLCASSPGRSTEAFFGQGTRLTVV.

The chain employs TRBV7-9 and TRBJ2-5; D not certain. The J call is doubtful: the DNA matches TRBJ2-7 better. This CDR3 contains 12 residues. Germline V gene data show CDR1 as SEHNR and CDR2 as FQNEAQ (reference sequence). The chain's CDR3 is CASSLLSGEQYF. The CDR3 coding sequence is TGTGCCAGCAGCTTACTCAGTGGCGAGCAGTACTTC.

The genes are TRBV6-7 and TRBJ1-5, with D perhaps matching TRBD1 (5 bases). TRBV6-7 is an open reading frame whose function is uncertain. Trimming removed 0 bases at V and 5 bases at J, with 14 bases between. The CDR3 is made up of 16 amino acids. For the CDR3, the DNA is TGTGCCAGCAGTTACTCGAAAAAAAGGGGTCATCAGCCCCAGCATTTT. Protein: CASSYSKKRGHQPQHF.

This clone was recorded a few times. The chain recombines TRBV6-5 with TRBJ1-1; D gene unclear. V gave up 8 bases and J gave up 4 bases, with 14 bases separating them. The CDR3 covers 13 residues. Germline V lookup: CDR1 MNHEY, CDR2 SVGAGI. The CDR3 loop is CASFDFRGTEAFF. For the CDR3, the DNA is TGTGCCAGCTTTGATTTCCGGGGCACTGAAGCTTTCTTT.

This sequence joins TRBV29-1 and TRBJ2-3, with D perhaps matching TRBD1 (7 bases). Deletions cut 3 bases from V and 4 bases from J, with 14 bases between. The germline gives CDR1 SQVTM, CDR2 ANQGSEA. The CDR3 covers 14 residues. CDR3 amino acids: CSVDGGRGADTQYF. CDR3 nucleotide sequence: TGCAGCGTTGACGGTGGCAGGGGGGCAGATACGCAGTATTTT.